A single T cell receptor beta chain is shown here with its context. This CDR3 comprises 16 residues. After removal of 6 bases from V and 0 bases from J, the junction contained 4 bases not matched to a gene. Looked up from germline, CDR1 is LNHDA and CDR2 is SQIVND (reference sequence). Assay used: immunoSEQ multiplex PCR; TCRdb lists only in-frame clones, some missing. The sample includes 90,000 to 150,000 clones, around 89% seen only once; the top ten take 3.4%. These data belong to a study of control samples from healthy donors and cancer patients. Sequenced sample: blood. The V and J genes are TRBV19 and TRBJ2-6; 8 bases agree with TRBD1. The sequence was obtained from a middle-aged man in good health. The CDR3 region is CASSGTGISGANVLTF. Written as DNA, the CDR3 is TGTGCCAGTAGCGGGACAGGCATCTCTGGGGCCAACGTCCTGACTTTC.